The source of this TCR delta chain is a study of gamma-delta T cells after stem cell transplantation. Looked up from germline, CDR1 is GEAIGNYY and CDR2 is EKD. Between the trimmed V and J ends, which lost 0 bases and 0 bases, there was a span of 25 bases. The CDR3 length is 20 residues. By its share, this clone is medium-sized. One base separates it from a far larger clone, so it is likely a read error. Different DNA sequences within this sample yield the same CDR3. TCRdb called clones from the RT-PCR reads again using CATT. This sample carries 1,500 to 2,000 delta-chain clones, roughly 1.7% of them seen once, and the ten largest clones take around 72%.

This clonotype was obtained from a human donor. It is not recorded whose cells these are; they may come from a transplant donor. V and J are TRDV2 and TRDJ1; perhaps TRDD3 as D (5 bases). Sequenced input: gamma-delta T cells. This chain's CDR3 is CACDTVVRGGYVGHTDKLIF. CDR3 coding DNA: TGTGCCTGTGACACCGTGGTCCGCGGGGGGTACGTGGGGCACACCGATAAACTCATCTTT.